This is a list of T cell receptor beta chains from one sample in a study of CD8 T cells in ankylosing spondylitis. TCRdb reprocessed the 5' RACE reads with MiXCR, giving one entry per CDR3 protein. There are 100,000 to 150,000 distinct CDR3 sequences in the sample; roughly 18% occur only once, and 30% to 35% lies in the top ten. Material: blood, either unsorted or a sorted T cell fraction (not recorded which). These receptors originate from a male donor with ankylosing spondylitis. The CDR3 runs from the conserved cysteine through the conserved F or W. A D gene is named only where the DNA matches it firmly. Not all rows give a size; the values are once, few, many and, for expanded clones, a class.

clone size: many
V gene: TRBV7-2
D gene: -
J gene: TRBJ1-4
CDR3 protein: CASSLVQGANEKLFF
CDR3 DNA: TGTGCCAGCAGCTTAGTTCAGGGTGCTAATGAAAAACTGTTTTTT

clone size: few
V gene: TRBV27
D gene: -
J gene: TRBJ2-4
CDR3 protein: CASSGEKNIQYF
CDR3 DNA: TGTGCCAGCAGTGGGGAGAAAAACATTCAGTACTTC

clone size: -
V gene: TRBV6-1
D gene: TRBD2
J gene: TRBJ2-7
CDR3 protein: CASSELRRLAADEQYF
CDR3 DNA: TGTGCCAGCAGTGAACTTAGACGACTAGCCGCCGACGAGCAGTACTTC

clone size: many
V gene: TRBV20-1
D gene: -
J gene: TRBJ2-1
CDR3 protein: CSARDYNEQFF
CDR3 DNA: TGCAGTGCTAGAGATTACAATGAGCAGTTCTTC

clone size: -
V gene: TRBV7-2
D gene: TRBD2
J gene: TRBJ2-5
CDR3 protein: CASSLTGVAGWETQYF
CDR3 DNA: TGTGCCAGCAGCTTAACCGGGGTAGCGGGATGGGAGACCCAGTACTTC

clone size: few
V gene: TRBV27
D gene: TRBD2
J gene: TRBJ2-1
CDR3 protein: CASSVLAGGPDEQFF
CDR3 DNA: TGTGCCAGCAGTGTACTAGCGGGAGGGCCCGATGAGCAGTTCTTC

clone size: few
V gene: TRBV12-3/TRBV12-4
D gene: -
J gene: TRBJ2-4
CDR3 protein: CASSPLGDIQYF
CDR3 DNA: TGTGCCAGCAGCCCCCTGGGAGACATTCAGTACTTC

clone size: few
V gene: TRBV30
D gene: -
J gene: TRBJ2-7
CDR3 protein: CALDSLDYEQYF
CDR3 DNA: TGTGCCTTAGACAGTCTTGACTACGAGCAGTACTTC

clone size: -
V gene: TRBV5-1
D gene: -
J gene: TRBJ2-7
CDR3 protein: CASSLSTGYEQYF
CDR3 DNA: TGCGCCAGCAGCTTGAGTACAGGGTACGAGCAGTACTTC

clone size: few
V gene: TRBV12-3/TRBV12-4
D gene: -
J gene: TRBJ2-1
CDR3 protein: CASSAQASGAYNEQFF
CDR3 DNA: TGTGCCAGCAGCGCCCAGGCTTCAGGGGCCTACAATGAGCAGTTCTTC

clone size: many
V gene: TRBV29-1
D gene: -
J gene: TRBJ2-1
CDR3 protein: CSVEDPPTTVGFYNEQFF
CDR3 DNA: TGCAGCGTTGAAGATCCCCCGACGACCGTAGGATTCTACAATGAGCAGTTCTTC

clone size: few
V gene: TRBV20-1
D gene: -
J gene: TRBJ2-3
CDR3 protein: CSARPPGTWIDTQYF
CDR3 DNA: TGCAGTGCTAGACCCCCGGGTACGTGGATAGATACGCAGTATTTT

clone size: -
V gene: TRBV27
D gene: TRBD2
J gene: TRBJ2-3
CDR3 protein: CASSSRTSGSADTQYF
CDR3 DNA: TGTGCCAGCAGTTCCCGGACTAGCGGGAGCGCAGATACGCAGTATTTT

clone size: few
V gene: TRBV2
D gene: -
J gene: TRBJ2-1
CDR3 protein: CASKATNNEQFF
CDR3 DNA: TGTGCCAGCAAAGCTACCAACAATGAGCAGTTCTTC

clone size: few
V gene: TRBV20-1
D gene: -
J gene: TRBJ2-7
CDR3 protein: CSARDLAESYEQYF
CDR3 DNA: TGCAGTGCTAGAGATCTGGCGGAATCCTACGAGCAGTACTTC

clone size: few
V gene: TRBV2
D gene: -
J gene: TRBJ2-5
CDR3 protein: CASRGTSRGETQYF
CDR3 DNA: TGTGCCAGCAGGGGGACTTCCAGGGGAGAGACCCAGTACTTC

clone size: few
V gene: TRBV25-1
D gene: -
J gene: TRBJ2-3
CDR3 protein: CASSRVLGAPDTQYF
CDR3 DNA: TGTGCCAGCAGTAGGGTGTTAGGGGCCCCAGATACGCAGTATTTT

clone size: -
V gene: TRBV28
D gene: -
J gene: TRBJ2-7
CDR3 protein: CASSYGSSYEQYF
CDR3 DNA: TGTGCCAGCAGCTACGGGAGCTCCTACGAGCAGTACTTC

clone size: few
V gene: TRBV20-1
D gene: -
J gene: TRBJ2-5
CDR3 protein: CSARDPGSQETQYF
CDR3 DNA: TGCAGTGCTAGAGATCCCGGCAGTCAAGAGACCCAGTACTTC

clone size: -
V gene: TRBV10-3
D gene: -
J gene: TRBJ2-2
CDR3 protein: CAISESMTANTGELFF
CDR3 DNA: TGTGCCATCAGTGAGTCTATGACAGCGAACACCGGGGAGCTGTTTTTT

clone size: many
V gene: TRBV12-3/TRBV12-4
D gene: TRBD2
J gene: TRBJ2-2
CDR3 protein: CASSRLAANTGELFF
CDR3 DNA: TGTGCCAGCAGCCGACTAGCGGCTAACACCGGGGAGCTGTTTTTT

clone size: -
V gene: TRBV15
D gene: TRBD2
J gene: TRBJ2-2
CDR3 protein: CATSGGLAGIYTGELFF
CDR3 DNA: TGTGCCACCAGCGGAGGACTAGCGGGAATCTACACCGGGGAGCTGTTTTTT

clone size: once
V gene: TRBV7-9
D gene: -
J gene: TRBJ2-7
CDR3 protein: CASSSQVYEQYF
CDR3 DNA: TGTGCCAGCAGCTCACAAGTATACGAGCAGTACTTC

clone size: -
V gene: TRBV6-1
D gene: -
J gene: TRBJ2-3
CDR3 protein: CASGEVETTDTQYF
CDR3 DNA: TGTGCCAGCGGGGAGGTAGAGACCACAGATACGCAGTATTTT

clone size: -
V gene: TRBV10-3
D gene: TRBD2
J gene: TRBJ2-3
CDR3 protein: CAISDREGRWRGTDTQYF
CDR3 DNA: TGTGCCATCAGCGATAGGGAGGGTCGGTGGCGGGGCACAGATACGCAGTATTTT